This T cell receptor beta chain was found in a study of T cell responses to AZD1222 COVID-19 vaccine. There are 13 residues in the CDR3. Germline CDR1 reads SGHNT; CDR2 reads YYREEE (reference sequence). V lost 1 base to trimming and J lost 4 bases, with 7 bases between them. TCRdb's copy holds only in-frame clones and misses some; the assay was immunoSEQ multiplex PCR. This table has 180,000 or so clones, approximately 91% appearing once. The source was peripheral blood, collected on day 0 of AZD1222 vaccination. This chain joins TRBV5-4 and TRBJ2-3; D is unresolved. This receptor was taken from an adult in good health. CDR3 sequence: CASSLPPPDTQYF. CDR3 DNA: TGTGCCAGCAGCTTGCCTCCTCCAGATACGCAGTATTTT.